Listed below are T cell receptor beta chains from one sample, sequenced in a study of blood T cell repertoires in COVID-19. The assay was immunoSEQ multiplex PCR, and TCRdb's table has in-frame clones only and misses some. This table has approximately 200,000 clones, about four fifths appearing once. Source material: peripheral blood. Source of these receptors: a woman between 40 and 50 years old with COVID-19, enrolled during active disease. CDR3s include the opening cysteine and the closing phenylalanine or tryptophan. D genes are given only for firm matches. For some rows the clone size is stated as once, few or many, or as a class when expanded; others skip it.

>-|TRBJ2-1|TRBV4-1|TRBD2
TGCGCCAGCAGCCAAGACCGACTAGCGGGAGGGAGCTATGAGCAGTTCTTC
CASSQDRLAGGSYEQFF
>-|TRBJ1-2|TRBV12-3/TRBV12-4|-
TGTGCCAGCAGCTTGGTGGGCTTCCACACCTTC
CASSLVGFHTF
>-|TRBJ1-1|TRBV9|-
TGTGCCAGCAGCGCCCAGGGGAACACTGAAGCTTTCTTT
CASSAQGNTEAFF
>-|TRBJ2-3|TRBV19|-
TGTGCCAGTAGTATGGTAGCGGCGACAGATACGCAGTATTTT
CASSMVAATDTQYF
>-|TRBJ1-1|TRBV5-1|TRBD1
TGCGCCAGCAGCTTGGTGGGACAGGGGAACACTGAAGCTTTCTTT
CASSLVGQGNTEAFF
>-|TRBJ2-1|TRBV27|-
TGTGCCAGCAGTTCAACCGGGCCCAGGGCACTCATCCAGTTCTTC
CASSSTGPRALIQFF
>-|TRBJ2-2|TRBV27|TRBD1
TGTGCCAGCAGGCAGGGGGCCGGGGAGCTGTTTTTT
CASRQGAGELFF
>few|TRBJ2-4|TRBV19|TRBD2
TGTGCCAGTAGTATGGGGCTAGCGGGAGGGCTGGCCAAAAACATTCAGTACTTC
CASSMGLAGGLAKNIQYF
>-|TRBJ2-1|TRBV30|TRBD2
TGTGCCTGGTCCGGACTAGCGTCTCACAATGAGCAGTTCTTC
CAWSGLASHNEQFF
>-|TRBJ1-2|TRBV5-5|-
TGTGCCAGCAGCTCTTGGAATACAGCGGGGGCAGAGGGCTACACCTTC
CASSSWNTAGAEGYTF
>-|TRBJ2-4|TRBV18|-
TGTGCCAGCTCACCACCTGGCCTAGCGGCCAAAAACATTCAGTACTTC
CASSPPGLAAKNIQYF
>-|TRBJ1-4|TRBV2|TRBD1
TGTGCCAGCAATCCTCGAGGGGGACAGAGATGGGGTGAAAAACTGTTTTTT
CASNPRGGQRWGEKLFF
>-|TRBJ2-2|TRBV5-1|-
TGCGCCAGCCTGGGACTGTCGAACACCGGGGAGCTGTTTTTT
CASLGLSNTGELFF
>-|TRBJ2-5|TRBV6-2/TRBV6-3|TRBD2
TGTGCCAGCAGCCCCTTTAGCGGGGGGCCGGGGCGAGAGACCCAGTACTTC
CASSPFSGGPGRETQYF
>-|TRBJ2-7|TRBV10-3|TRBD1
TGTGCCATCAGTGTAGGGACAGGATCCTTCGGAGAGCAGTACTTC
CAISVGTGSFGEQYF
>few|TRBJ1-6|TRBV10-3|TRBD1
TGTGCCATCAGTGGACAGGGGGTAGAATCACCCCTCCACTTT
CAISGQGVESPLHF
>-|TRBJ1-1|TRBV4-1|TRBD1
TGCGCCAGCAGCCAAGAGGGGACAGGGGGGGAAGCTTTCTTT
CASSQEGTGGEAFF
>once|TRBJ2-3|TRBV15|-
TGTGCCACCAGCAGCGCGGGTCTCACAGATACGCAGTATTTT
CATSSAGLTDTQYF
>-|TRBJ2-7|TRBV7-3|TRBD1
TGTGCCAGCAGCTTAAATACAGGGGGCGCCGAGCAGTACTTC
CASSLNTGGAEQYF
>few|TRBJ2-3|TRBV6-2/TRBV6-3|-
TGTGCCAGCAGTTACGGGTTAGCCGTCCGCACAGATACGCAGTATTTT
CASSYGLAVRTDTQYF
>-|TRBJ2-5|TRBV4-2|TRBD2
TGTGCCAGCAGCCGGGGTAGCGGGATAGAGACCCAGTACTTC
CASSRGSGIETQYF
>-|TRBJ2-7|TRBV27|-
TGTGCCAGCAGTTTGACTGGCTTCTCCTACGAGCAGTACTTC
CASSLTGFSYEQYF
>once|TRBJ2-3|TRBV2|-
TGTGCCAGCAGCAAAGGCGGGATTGTCGCAGATACGCAGTATTTT
CASSKGGIVADTQYF
>-|TRBJ2-1|TRBV6-2/TRBV6-3|TRBD2
TGTGCCAGCAGTTACTCGACCGGGAGGGGGAGGGATGAGCAGTTCTTC
CASSYSTGRGRDEQFF
>-|TRBJ1-2|TRBV2|-
TGTGCCAGCAGTGTCACAGGGCTTAGTCATGGCTACACCTTC
CASSVTGLSHGYTF
>-|TRBJ2-1|TRBV7-9|TRBD2
TGTGCCAGCAGGGAGGAACCCCGGGGACTAGCGGGGGGACTCAATGAGCAGTTCTTC
CASREEPRGLAGGLNEQFF
>-|TRBJ2-7|TRBV6-5|-
TGTGCCAGCAAAGGCAGGGCCTTGGGCGAGCAGTACTTC
CASKGRALGEQYF
>few|TRBJ1-1|TRBV30|TRBD1
TGTGCCTGGGGGACAGGGATTGGAAACACTGAAGCTTTCTTT
CAWGTGIGNTEAFF
>-|TRBJ1-1|TRBV5-4|TRBD1
TGTGCCAGCAGCCAGGGACAGTACACTGAAGCTTTCTTT
CASSQGQYTEAFF
>-|TRBJ2-1|TRBV9|TRBD2
TGTGCCAGCAGCCCCATAGCGGGGGCCGACTACAATGAGCAGTTCTTC
CASSPIAGADYNEQFF
>many|TRBJ2-1|TRBV30|TRBD2
TGTGCCTGGAGTGTGGGCGTCAGCGGGAGGGTTGAGCAGTTCTTC
CAWSVGVSGRVEQFF
>-|TRBJ2-5|TRBV3-1/TRBV3-2|-
TGTGCCAGCAGCCTCCGCAGTAGCGGTCAAGAGACCCAGTACTTC
CASSLRSSGQETQYF
>few|TRBJ1-1|TRBV19|TRBD1
TGTGCCAGTAGTGGGCAGGGGGCCTCCATGAACACTGAAGCTTTCTTT
CASSGQGASMNTEAFF
>once|TRBJ1-1|TRBV27|-
TGTGCCAGCCTCCCGGGCAGGGGTGTCTCCCCTGAAGCTTTCTTT
CASLPGRGVSPEAFF
>-|TRBJ1-4|TRBV7-9|-
TGTGCCAGCAGCCTAGACACCCGAACACTGTTTTTT
CASSLDTRTLFF